This entry is about one TCR beta chain. Its antigen is unknown. Base qualities were left out, and no much larger clone turns up one base away. TCRbeta CDR3 regions were profiled with the immunoSEQ Assay using bias-controlled multiplex PCR amplification of genomic DNA. The authors processed their data as follows. The absolute abundance of each unique TCRbeta CDR3 region was quantified after sequences were collapsed and filtered. Differential abundance was tested with two models: a binomial (Fisher-equivalent) model and a beta-binomial model that adds time-dependent variance fitted from healthy donors. Clones with fewer than 5 combined templates were removed, and a clone was called differentially abundant if the clone's Benjamini-Hochberg FDR was below 0.01. The form v = (b*log(k)+a)^2 was used to model beta-binomial variance as a function of total template count across the two samples. TCRdb obtained this table from immuneACCESS and retained in-frame rearrangements with V and J assigned. These tables miss some clones; where compared with another copy, unresolved V genes account for less than half of the shortfall, and the remainder is unexplained. V, J and clone size reflect that table, while D and trimming were determined from the DNA. This sample lists about 47,000 clones; roughly 80% were detected once. The ten largest clones capture around 13% of the sample.

This entry comes from a study of identifying expanded T cells in peripheral blood (dated by TCRdb to between 2019 and 2020). About the full investigation: Four technical replicates, made by sequencing separate aliquots from the same pool of genomic DNA, were compared pairwise.

During the collection period, no infections or other immune events were recorded for the healthy donors. Healthy-donor blood repertoires served as a training cohort to calibrate time-dependent variance in a beta-binomial model of T-cell clone differential abundance. The training cohort included around 10 healthy donors, of whom 3 were female and 7 were male. On average the donors were about 40 years old, and their ages spanned about 29 to 65 years. Obtained from a commercial supplier, whole blood was collected from each healthy donor at three time points set around 14 days apart. For immunosequencing, genomic DNA was extracted from unsorted whole blood. Paper-wide results and their limitations: Across all healthy-donor time intervals, the beta-binomial model significantly lowered both the number of clones called differentially abundant and the false-positive rate. Approximately 1.2 differentially abundant clones were flagged by the binomial model between technical replicates, whereas about 15 and 18 were flagged over approximately two weeks and four weeks, respectively. The authors expected biological variance in healthy repertoires might increase further over much longer intervals such as months to years. Across all healthy donors, variance in clone template counts between approximately two-week samples was found to increase significantly with total template count.

The clonotype originates from a person aged 18 to 69 in good health. Sequencing used blood.

The CDR3 reads as follows: CASRPGDSNTGELFF. The nucleotide sequence reads as follows: TGTGCCAGCAGGCCCGGGGACTCGAACACCGGGGAGCTGTTTTTT. This sequence uses TRBV6-5 and TRBJ2-2; D gene: possibly TRBD2, on 6 matching bases. The junction shows trimming of 6 bases on V and 0 bases on J, plus 11 bases between the germline ends. From the cysteine up to the phenylalanine, the CDR3 has a length of 15 residues. The only DNA kept is the CDR3, 45 bases in frame from the first base. Sequences MNHEY (CDR1) and SVGAGI (CDR2) are obtained from the germline V gene.